The 10 T cell receptor beta chains presented below share a single source sample, sequenced in a study of shared clonotypes between healthy human individuals. Sequencing used immunoSEQ multiplex PCR; TCRdb keeps in-frame clones, though not all of them. This table holds about 2 million clones, 85% to 95% found once. Sequencing input: naive CD4+ T cells sorted from blood. Subset in this sample: CD45RA+ positively selected. These receptors were taken from a man between 18 and 29 years old in good health.

CDR3 amino acids: CASSPRRNWEKLFF. CDR3 DNA sequence: TGTGCCAGCAGCCCGCGCCGGAATTGGGAAAAACTGTTTTTT. The chain links TRBV7-9 to TRBJ1-4; D unresolved. CDR1 and CDR2 from the germline V gene are SEHNR and FQNEAQ (reference sequence). This CDR3 comprises 14 residues. V lost 5 bases, J lost 8 bases, and 15 bases lay in between.

The chain uses TRBV27 and TRBJ1-1, with 7 positions matching TRBD1. Looked up from germline, CDR1 is MNHEY and CDR2 is SMNVEV (reference sequence). CDR3 length: 19 residues. Losses at the gene ends were 5 bases for V and 0 bases for J; bases not matched to a gene: 18. CDR3 residues: CASSIRPPGRGRLNTEAFF. In DNA form, the CDR3 reads TGTGCCAGCAGTATCAGACCCCCGGGGAGGGGGCGTCTGAACACTGAAGCTTTCTTT.

This chain links TRBV19 with TRBJ2-2; 7 bases line up with TRBD1. The CDR3 is 14 amino acids. Looked up from germline, CDR1 is LNHDA and CDR2 is SQIVND (reference sequence). After removal of 6 bases from V and 4 bases from J, the junction contained 5 bases not matched to a gene. The CDR3: CASRTGTATGELFF. The DNA of the CDR3 is TGTGCCAGTAGAACCGGGACAGCCACCGGGGAGCTGTTTTTT. Looking up the rest from reference TRBV19 and TRBJ2-2 gives the full variable domain: DGGITQSPKYLFRKEGQNVTLSCEQNLNHDAMYWYRQDPGQGLRLIYYSQIVNDFQKGDIAEGYSVSREKKESFPLTVTSAQKNPTAFYLCASRTGTATGELFFGEGSRLTVL.

The chain is built from TRBV6-6 and TRBJ1-4; D remains ambiguous. This CDR3 comprises 13 residues. Germline lookup yields CDR1 MNHNY and CDR2 SVGAGI (reference sequence). V lost 9 bases, J lost 4 bases, and 12 bases lay in between. The CDR3 spells CASLGSSNEKLFF. The CDR3 DNA reads as TGTGCCAGTCTCGGGAGTAGTAATGAAAAACTGTTTTTT.

A remark on this clone: Other DNA sequences within the sample encode an identical CDR3. V is TRBV18 and J is TRBJ1-1, with 10 bases identical to TRBD1. Germline CDR1 reads KGHSH; CDR2 reads LQKENI. V lost 3 bases to trimming and J lost 3 bases; unmatched junction nucleotides: 1. The CDR3 extends over 14 amino acids. This chain's CDR3 is CASSPGQGYTEAFF. CDR3 DNA: TGTGCCAGCTCACCGGGACAGGGGTACACTGAAGCTTTCTTT. Combining the CDR3 with reference TRBV18 and TRBJ1-1 gives the whole variable domain NAGVMQNPRHLVRRRGQEARLRCSPMKGHSHVYWYRQLPEEGLKFMVYLQKENIIDESGMPKERFSAEFPKEGPSILRIQQVVRGDSAAYFCASSPGQGYTEAFFGQGTRLTVV.

V usage is TRBV6-6 and J usage is TRBJ2-7; possibly TRBD1 or TRBD2 for D (5 bases each). Trimming shortened V by 2 bases and J by 9 bases, and 17 bases separated the two germline ends. The germline CDR1 and CDR2 sequences are MNHNY and SVGAGI (reference sequence). This CDR3 has 14 residues. CDR3 nucleotide sequence: TGTGCCAGCAGTTACCCTGCTGGGGGTAGCGTGCAGTACTTC. Translation: CASSYPAGGSVQYF.

This clone appeared once. This chain links TRBV6-1 with TRBJ1-6; D unclear. Germline CDR1 is MNHNS and CDR2 is SASEGT. The ends were cut back, 2 bases at V and 7 bases at J, with 6 bases in the middle. The CDR3 sequence is 13 residues long. This CDR3 is CASSERLNSPLHF. CDR3 DNA sequence: TGTGCCAGCAGTGAAAGACTGAATTCACCCCTCCACTTT.

The chain uses TRBV28 and TRBJ2-5; D gene unclear. CDR1 and CDR2 (germline): MDHEN, SYDVKM. CDR3 length: 12 residues. Trimming pared 4 bases from V and 5 bases from J, leaving 8 bases between. The CDR3 here is CASSWTGETQYF. The CDR3, as DNA: TGTGCCAGCAGTTGGACCGGCGAGACCCAGTACTTC.

The V call is TRBV18, the J call TRBJ1-5; 9 nucleotides line up with TRBD1. Germline loops: CDR1 KGHSH, CDR2 LQKENI. The CDR3 is 16 residues long. With 3 bases clipped from V and 6 bases from J, the junction kept 9 bases outside the gene matches. The CDR3 DNA is TGTGCCAGCTCACCGACGACCGGGACAGGGTTTCAGCCCCAGCATTTT. This codes for CASSPTTGTGFQPQHF.

V gene TRBV6-5 combines with J gene TRBJ1-1; perhaps TRBD1 as D (5 bases). Germline V gene lookup returns CDR1 MNHEY and CDR2 SVGAGI. Trimming cost V 10 bases and J 1 base, with 10 bases left between them. The CDR3 length is 12 residues. CDR3 loop: CATYRGNTEAFF. The CDR3 DNA sequence: TGTGCCACCTATAGGGGGAACACTGAAGCTTTCTTT.